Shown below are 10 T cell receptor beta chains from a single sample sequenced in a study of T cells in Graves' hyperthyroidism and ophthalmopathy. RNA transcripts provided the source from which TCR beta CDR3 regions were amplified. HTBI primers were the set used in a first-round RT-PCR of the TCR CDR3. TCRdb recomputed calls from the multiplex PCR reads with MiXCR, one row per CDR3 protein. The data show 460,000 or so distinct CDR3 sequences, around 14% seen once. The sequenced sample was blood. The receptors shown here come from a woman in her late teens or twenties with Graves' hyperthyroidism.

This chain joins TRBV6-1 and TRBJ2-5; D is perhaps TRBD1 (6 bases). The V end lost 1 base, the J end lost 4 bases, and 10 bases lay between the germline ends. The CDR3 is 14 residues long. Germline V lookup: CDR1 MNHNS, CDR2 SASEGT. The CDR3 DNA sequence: TGTGCCAGCAGTGAAGTGAGAGGGGGAGAGACCCAGTACTTC. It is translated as CASSEVRGGETQYF.

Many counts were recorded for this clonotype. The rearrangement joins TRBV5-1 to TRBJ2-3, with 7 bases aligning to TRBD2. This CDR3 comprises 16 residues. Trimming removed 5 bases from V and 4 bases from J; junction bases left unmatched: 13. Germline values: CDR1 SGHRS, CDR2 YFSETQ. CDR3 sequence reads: CASRTPGGGFADTQYF. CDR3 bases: TGCGCCAGCAGGACCCCGGGAGGAGGTTTCGCAGATACGCAGTATTTT. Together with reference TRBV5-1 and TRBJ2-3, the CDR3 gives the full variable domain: KAGVTQTPRYLIKTRGQQVTLSCSPISGHRSVSWYQQTPGQGLQFLFEYFSETQRNKGNFPGRFSGRQFSNSRSEMNVSTLELGDSALYLCASRTPGGGFADTQYFGPGTRLTVL.

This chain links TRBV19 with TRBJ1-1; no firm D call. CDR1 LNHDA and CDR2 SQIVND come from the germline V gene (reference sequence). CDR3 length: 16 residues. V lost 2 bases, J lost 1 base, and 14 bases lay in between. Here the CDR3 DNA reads TGTGCCAGTAGTATAATAATTGGGCCGACGAACACTGAAGCTTTCTTT. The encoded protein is CASSIIIGPTNTEAFF.

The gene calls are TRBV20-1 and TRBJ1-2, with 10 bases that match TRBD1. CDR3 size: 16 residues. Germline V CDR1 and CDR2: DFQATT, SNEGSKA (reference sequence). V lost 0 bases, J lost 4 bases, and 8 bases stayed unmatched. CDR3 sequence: CSARDLGTGEPYGYTF. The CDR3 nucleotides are TGCAGTGCTAGAGATCTCGGGACAGGGGAGCCCTATGGCTACACCTTC.

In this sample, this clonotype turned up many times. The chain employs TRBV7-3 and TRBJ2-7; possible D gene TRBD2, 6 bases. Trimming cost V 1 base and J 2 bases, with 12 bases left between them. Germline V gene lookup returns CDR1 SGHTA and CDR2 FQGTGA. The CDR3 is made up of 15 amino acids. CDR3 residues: CASSLRAGTPYEQYF. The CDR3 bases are TGTGCCAGCAGCTTAAGAGCGGGTACGCCCTACGAGCAGTACTTC.

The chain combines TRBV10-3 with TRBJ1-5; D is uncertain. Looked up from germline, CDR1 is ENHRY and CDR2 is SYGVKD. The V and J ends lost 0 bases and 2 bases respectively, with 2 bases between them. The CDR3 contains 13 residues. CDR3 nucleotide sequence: TGTGCCATCAGTGAGTCGGGCAATCAGCCCCAGCATTTT. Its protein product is CAISESGNQPQHF.

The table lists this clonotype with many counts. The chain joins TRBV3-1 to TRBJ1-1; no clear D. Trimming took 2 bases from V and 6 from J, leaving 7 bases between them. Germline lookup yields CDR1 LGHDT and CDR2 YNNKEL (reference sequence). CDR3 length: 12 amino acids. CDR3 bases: TGTGCCAGCAGCCAAAGTTATGCTGAAGCTTTCTTT. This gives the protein CASSQSYAEAFF.

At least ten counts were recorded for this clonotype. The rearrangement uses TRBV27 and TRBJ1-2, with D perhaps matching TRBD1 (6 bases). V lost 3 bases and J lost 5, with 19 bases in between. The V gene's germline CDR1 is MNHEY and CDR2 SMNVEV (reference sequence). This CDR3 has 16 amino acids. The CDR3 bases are TGTGCCAGCAGTTTGGCCAGGGGAGGCGTTAAGTATGGCTACACCTTC. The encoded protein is CASSLARGGVKYGYTF.

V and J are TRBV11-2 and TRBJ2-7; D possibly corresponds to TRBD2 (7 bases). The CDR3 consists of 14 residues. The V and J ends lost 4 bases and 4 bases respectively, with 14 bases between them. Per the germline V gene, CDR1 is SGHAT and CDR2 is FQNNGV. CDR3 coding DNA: TGTGCCAGCAGCTCCTTGGAGGGGGGGTACGAGCAGTACTTC. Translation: CASSSLEGGYEQYF.

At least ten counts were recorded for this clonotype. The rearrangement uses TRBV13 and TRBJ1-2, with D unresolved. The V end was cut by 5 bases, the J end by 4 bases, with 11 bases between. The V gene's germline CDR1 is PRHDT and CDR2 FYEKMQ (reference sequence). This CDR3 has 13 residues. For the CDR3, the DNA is TGTGCCAGCAGCGAAAGGGTTTTCTATGGCTACACCTTC. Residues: CASSERVFYGYTF.